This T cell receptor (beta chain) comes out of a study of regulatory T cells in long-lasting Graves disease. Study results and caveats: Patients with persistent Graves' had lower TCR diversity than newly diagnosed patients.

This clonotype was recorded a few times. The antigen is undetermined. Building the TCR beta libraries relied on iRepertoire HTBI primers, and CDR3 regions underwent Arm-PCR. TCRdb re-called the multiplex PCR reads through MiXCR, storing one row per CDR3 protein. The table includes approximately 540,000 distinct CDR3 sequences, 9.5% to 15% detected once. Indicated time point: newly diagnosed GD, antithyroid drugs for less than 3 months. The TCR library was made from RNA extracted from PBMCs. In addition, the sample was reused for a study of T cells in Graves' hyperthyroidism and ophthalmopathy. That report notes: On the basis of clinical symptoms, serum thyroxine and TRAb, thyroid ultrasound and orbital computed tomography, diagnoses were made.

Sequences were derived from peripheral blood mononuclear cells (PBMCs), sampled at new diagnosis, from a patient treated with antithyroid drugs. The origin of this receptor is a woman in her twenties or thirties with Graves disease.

CDR3 bases: TGTGCCAGCAGCGTGGATCATCTTTCCGGGGAGCTGTTTTTT. This gives the protein CASSVDHLSGELFF. The rearrangement uses TRBV9 and TRBJ2-2; D call uncertain. Per germline, CDR1 SGDLS and CDR2 YYNGEE. This CDR3 comprises 14 residues. The ends were cut back, 2 bases at V and 6 bases at J, with 11 bases in the middle.